These T cell receptor beta chains were read from a single sample in a study of T cell responses to AZD1222 COVID-19 vaccine. Clones were read by immunoSEQ multiplex PCR, and TCRdb kept only the in-frame ones, dropping some. The sample lists about 120,000 clones, 91% occurring once. The input for sequencing was peripheral blood, taken on day 0 of AZD1222 vaccination. These receptors came from an adult in good health. The CDR3 runs from the conserved cysteine through the conserved F or W.

TRBJ1-1,TRBV6-5,15,CASSYSAPGRTEAFF
TRBJ1-3,TRBV27,13,CASRKTGRNTIYF
TRBJ2-1,TRBV4-1,18,CASSQDLWGANGQNDQFF
TRBJ1-3,TRBV29-1,14,CSVEDRLSGNTIYF
TRBJ2-7,TRBV6-5,16,CASSYSATGSSYEQYF
TRBJ1-6,TRBV19,15,CASSPGEVLSSPLHF
TRBJ1-1,TRBV29-1,12,CSVGQTNTEAFF
TRBJ1-1,TRBV6-4,15,CASSKEAGANTEAFF
TRBJ1-6,TRBV6-5,12,CASRGDSRPLHF
TRBJ1-2,TRBV28,15,CASSSTLQGHYGYTF
TRBJ2-5,TRBV3-1/TRBV3-2,13,CASSPAPGETQYF
TRBJ1-2,TRBV13,15,CASSLTGQASEGYTF
TRBJ1-2,TRBV27,13,CASFSGQGNGYTF
TRBJ1-5,TRBV19,14,CASSMLPPNQPQHF
TRBJ1-1,TRBV11-2,16,CASSLQTGTGGSEAFF
TRBJ2-6,TRBV19,16,CASISSGLEGANVLTF
TRBJ1-3,TRBV7-8,16,CASSLNTGGTGNTIYF
TRBJ1-1,TRBV5-5,16,CASSLPRGRTNTEAFF
TRBJ2-7,TRBV3-1/TRBV3-2,12,CASSQTGAEQYF
TRBJ2-2,TRBV19,14,CASKSPIITGELFF
TRBJ2-5,TRBV14,19,CASSQDRSLTRAKEETQYF
TRBJ1-5,TRBV5-1,15,CASSLDGTGWQPQHF
TRBJ1-6,TRBV19,15,CASTALPGQGSPLHF
TRBJ1-2,TRBV27,13,CASSFEGTYGYTF
TRBJ1-3,TRBV6-5,14,CASRSDTSGNTIYF
TRBJ2-5,TRBV2,17,CASSDVKLAGDQETQYF